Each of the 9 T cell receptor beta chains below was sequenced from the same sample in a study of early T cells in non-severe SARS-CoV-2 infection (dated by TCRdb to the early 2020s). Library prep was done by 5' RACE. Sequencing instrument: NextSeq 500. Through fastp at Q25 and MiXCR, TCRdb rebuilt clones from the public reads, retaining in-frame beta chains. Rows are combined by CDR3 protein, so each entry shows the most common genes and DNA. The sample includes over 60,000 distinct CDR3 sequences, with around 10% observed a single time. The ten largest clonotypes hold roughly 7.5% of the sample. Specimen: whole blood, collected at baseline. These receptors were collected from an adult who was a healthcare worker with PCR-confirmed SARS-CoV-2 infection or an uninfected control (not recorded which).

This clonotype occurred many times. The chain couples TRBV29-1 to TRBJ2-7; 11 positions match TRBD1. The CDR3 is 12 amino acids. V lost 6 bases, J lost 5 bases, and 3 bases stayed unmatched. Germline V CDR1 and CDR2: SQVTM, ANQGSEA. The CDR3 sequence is CSVGQGANEQYF. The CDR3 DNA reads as TGCAGCGTAGGACAGGGGGCTAACGAGCAGTACTTC.

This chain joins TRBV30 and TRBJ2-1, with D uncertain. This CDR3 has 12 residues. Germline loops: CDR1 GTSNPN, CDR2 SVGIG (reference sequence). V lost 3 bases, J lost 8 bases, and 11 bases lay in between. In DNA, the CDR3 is TGTGCCTGGAGCCCCCCTGGGGATGAGCAGTTCTTC. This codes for CAWSPPGDEQFF.

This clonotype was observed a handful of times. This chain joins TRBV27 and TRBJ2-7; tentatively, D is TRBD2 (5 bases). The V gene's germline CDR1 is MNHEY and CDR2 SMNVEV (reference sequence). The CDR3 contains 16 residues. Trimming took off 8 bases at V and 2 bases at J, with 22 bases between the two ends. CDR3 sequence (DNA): TGTGCCAGCGTGGCTTCAGGCACCCCCGGGGCCTACGAGCAGTACTTC. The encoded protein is CASVASGTPGAYEQYF.

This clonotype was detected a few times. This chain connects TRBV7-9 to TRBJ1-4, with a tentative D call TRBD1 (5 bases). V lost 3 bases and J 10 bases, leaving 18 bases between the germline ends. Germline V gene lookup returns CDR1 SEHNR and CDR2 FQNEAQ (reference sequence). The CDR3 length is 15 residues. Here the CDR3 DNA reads TGTGCCAGCAGCTTGGCACAGGCAAGTCGCGGAAAACTGTTTTTT. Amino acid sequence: CASSLAQASRGKLFF.

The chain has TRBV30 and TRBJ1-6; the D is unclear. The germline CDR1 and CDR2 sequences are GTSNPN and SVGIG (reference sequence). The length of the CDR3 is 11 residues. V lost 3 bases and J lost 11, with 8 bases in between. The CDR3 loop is CAWRMGTPLHF. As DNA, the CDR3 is TGTGCCTGGAGGATGGGGACACCCCTCCACTTT.

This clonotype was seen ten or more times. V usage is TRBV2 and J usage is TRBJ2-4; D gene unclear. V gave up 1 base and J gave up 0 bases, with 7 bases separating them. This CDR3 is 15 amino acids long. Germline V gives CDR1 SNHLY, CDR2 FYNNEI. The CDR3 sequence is CASSEDYVAKNIQYF. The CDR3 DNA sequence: TGTGCCAGCAGTGAAGACTACGTAGCCAAAAACATTCAGTACTTC. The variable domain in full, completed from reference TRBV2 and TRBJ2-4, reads EPEVTQTPSHQVTQMGQEVILRCVPISNHLYFYWYRQILGQKVEFLVSFYNNEISEKSEIFDDQFSVERPDGSNFTLKIRSTKLEDSAMYFCASSEDYVAKNIQYFGAGTRLSVL.

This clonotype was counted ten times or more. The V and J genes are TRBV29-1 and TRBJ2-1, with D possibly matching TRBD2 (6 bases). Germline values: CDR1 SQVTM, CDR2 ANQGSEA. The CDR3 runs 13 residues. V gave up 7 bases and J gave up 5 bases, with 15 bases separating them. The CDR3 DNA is TGCAGCGCGGGGGACCCGTGGAACAATGAGCAGTTCTTC. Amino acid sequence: CSAGDPWNNEQFF.

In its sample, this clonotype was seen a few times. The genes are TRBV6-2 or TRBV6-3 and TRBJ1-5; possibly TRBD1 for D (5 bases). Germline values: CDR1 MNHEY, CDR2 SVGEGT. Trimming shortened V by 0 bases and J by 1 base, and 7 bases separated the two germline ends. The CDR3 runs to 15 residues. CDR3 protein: CASSYSGGSNQPQHF. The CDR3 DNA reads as TGTGCCAGCAGTTACTCTGGGGGAAGCAATCAGCCCCAGCATTTT.

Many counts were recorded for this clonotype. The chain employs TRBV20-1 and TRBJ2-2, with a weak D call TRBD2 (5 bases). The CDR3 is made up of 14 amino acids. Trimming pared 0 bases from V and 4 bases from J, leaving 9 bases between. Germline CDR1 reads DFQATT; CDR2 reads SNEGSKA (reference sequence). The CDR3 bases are TGCAGTGCTAGAGATTCAGCGGTCACCGGGGAGCTGTTTTTT. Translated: CSARDSAVTGELFF.